These T cell receptor beta chains were read from a single sample in a study of siplizumab effects on memory and regulatory T cells. The repertoire was sequenced with immunoSEQ multiplex PCR; TCRdb's copy has only in-frame clones and lacks some. The data contain 90,000 to 110,000 clones, 92% of them singletons. The sequenced material came from Tregs sorted from blood. The receptors shown here come from a human donor in good health. Each CDR3 is given with its conserved first and last residue. The D gene is left open where the match is weak. Rows may omit the clone size; those that give it use once, few, many or a size class.

TRBJ2-3,-,TRBD1,TRBV9,TGTGCCAGCAGTTTCACAGGGGACCTCCCAGATACGCAGTATTTT,CASSFTGDLPDTQYF
TRBJ2-1,-,TRBD1,TRBV6-1,TGTGCCAGCAGTCCGAGACAGGGGCAGCAGTTCTTC,CASSPRQGQQFF
TRBJ2-3,-,-,TRBV7-3,TGTGCCAGCAGCCCGATCCCCCAGGATACGCAGTATTTT,CASSPIPQDTQYF
TRBJ1-1,-,-,TRBV6-5,TGTGCCAGCAGTTACGGGGGGTTAGGCACTGAAGCTTTCTTT,CASSYGGLGTEAFF
TRBJ1-1,-,-,TRBV7-8,TGTGCCAGCAGCCCACAAAGGGTGGTCATGAACACTGAAGCTTTCTTT,CASSPQRVVMNTEAFF
TRBJ2-4,-,-,TRBV6-5,TGTGCCAGCAGTCGAGGGGCGGCCAAAAACATTCAGTACTTC,CASSRGAAKNIQYF
TRBJ2-1,-,-,TRBV5-1,TGCGCCAGCAGCCCCGGGACCACGTACAATGAGCAGTTCTTC,CASSPGTTYNEQFF
TRBJ1-3,-,-,TRBV6-4,TGTGCCAGCAGAGCGGACCGCTCTGGAAACACCATATATTTT,CASRADRSGNTIYF
TRBJ1-3,-,-,TRBV6-1,TGTGCCAGCAGGGAGGGGTCGGGGCCCGGCCCCATATATTTT,CASREGSGPGPIYF
TRBJ2-1,once,-,TRBV7-8,TGTGCCAGCAGCTTTAGCGGCACCCCCTACAATGAGCAGTTCTTC,CASSFSGTPYNEQFF
TRBJ2-7,-,TRBD2,TRBV2,TGTGCCAGCAGTGTCCTAGCGGCTTTCTACGAGCAGTACTTC,CASSVLAAFYEQYF
TRBJ2-6,-,-,TRBV6-4,TGTGCCAGCAGGGGCTCTGGGGCCAACGTCCTGACTTTC,CASRGSGANVLTF
TRBJ1-2,-,-,TRBV7-9,TGTGCCAGCAGCTTTTCCAAGAGCGCAGCCTATGGCTACACCTTC,CASSFSKSAAYGYTF
TRBJ1-1,-,-,TRBV6-5,TGTGCCAGCAGTTACCGTCGTGGTGAAGCTTTCTTT,CASSYRRGEAFF
TRBJ2-7,-,TRBD1,TRBV2,TGTGCCGCAAAGAAACAGGGGTACGAGCAGTACTTC,CAAKKQGYEQYF
TRBJ2-5,once,TRBD1,TRBV7-9,TGTGCCAGCAGCTTAGAGGGGACAGGAAGGCAAGAGACCCAGTACTTC,CASSLEGTGRQETQYF
TRBJ2-3,-,TRBD1,TRBV5-1,TGCGCCAGCAGCCAGACAGGGAGCACAGATACGCAGTATTTT,CASSQTGSTDTQYF
TRBJ1-6,-,-,TRBV6-1,TGTGCCAGCAGCGCGAGCTCACCCCTCCACTTT,CASSASSPLHF
TRBJ1-2,-,TRBD1,TRBV5-3,TGTGCCAGAAGCTTAGGGACAGTCGCGAACTATGGCTACACCTTC,CARSLGTVANYGYTF
TRBJ2-3,-,TRBD1,TRBV6-1,TGTGCCAGCAGTGCGGGACAGCTCGTTACCACAGATACGCAGTATTTT,CASSAGQLVTTDTQYF
TRBJ2-7,-,TRBD1,TRBV5-6,TGTGCCAGCAGCCGCGACAGGGGTTTGGAAGAGCAGTACTTC,CASSRDRGLEEQYF
TRBJ1-1,-,-,TRBV6-5,TGTGCCAGCAGTCTTGGACACTCGAACACTGAAGCTTTCTTT,CASSLGHSNTEAFF
TRBJ2-1,-,-,TRBV4-1,TGCGCCAGCAGCCAAGCGGGGGCCCACAATGAGCAGTTCTTC,CASSQAGAHNEQFF
TRBJ1-4,-,TRBD1,TRBV7-9,TGTGCCAGCACCGGACAGGGCTTTGAAAAACTGTTTTTT,CASTGQGFEKLFF
TRBJ2-7,-,-,TRBV5-1,TGCGCCAGCTCCCACCCCCCAGTCTACGAGCAGTACTTC,CASSHPPVYEQYF
TRBJ2-7,few,-,TRBV11-2,TGTGCCAGCAGCTTCGCGGGGGCGTACGAGCAGTACTTC,CASSFAGAYEQYF
TRBJ2-2,-,-,TRBV5-1,TGCGCCAGCAGCTTGGGCGCAGGGAGAACCGGGGAGCTGTTTTTT,CASSLGAGRTGELFF
TRBJ2-1,-,-,TRBV6-6,TGTGCCAGCAGCTCGGGGGTGACCTACAATGAGCAGTTCTTC,CASSSGVTYNEQFF
TRBJ1-2,-,-,TRBV19,TGTGCCAGTAGTACCTCCCTGGAGTCCGTCTATGGCTACACCTTC,CASSTSLESVYGYTF